The entry below gives a single TCR beta chain sequence along with its context. Trimming stripped 7 bases from V and 2 bases from J, with 14 bases between. The length of the CDR3 is 13 residues. Germline loops: CDR1 SQVTM, CDR2 ANQGSEA. This record comes from a study of siplizumab effects on memory and regulatory T cells. Only in-frame clones appear in the TCRdb table, and some are missing; sequencing was by immunoSEQ multiplex PCR. Of tens of thousands of clones listed, 90% to 95% are singletons. Sequences were obtained from CD8+ T cells sorted from blood. This TCR was sampled from a human donor in good health. This chain uses TRBV29-1 with TRBJ2-5; D might be TRBD1 (6 bases). Written as DNA, the CDR3 is TGCAGCGCTCCGGGACACCCTCAAGAGACCCAGTACTTC. Translation: CSAPGHPQETQYF.